This record covers a single TCR beta chain. The CDR3 is 15 residues long. Looked up from germline, CDR1 is SQVTM and CDR2 is ANQGSEA. In the authors' workflow: Reference gene primer amplification yielded estimated nucleated cell counts. This table comes from immunoSEQ multiplex PCR, and its TCRdb copy is limited to in-frame clones, with some not included. V, J and clone size are taken as reported in that table, and D and trimming were inferred from the DNA itself. The data contain some 300,000 clones, 80% to 90% of them seen just once; the ten biggest clones take up roughly 6.1%. The sample originates from a study of blood T cell repertoires in COVID-19. On the study more broadly: COVID-19 samples, acute and convalescent, were from the United States, Italy and Spain. Nucleic acid was either cDNA or gDNA, and it came from T cells, B-cell-depleted T cells, or PBMCs.

Sequencing input: peripheral blood. This TCR was sampled from a woman in her forties or fifties with COVID-19, enrolled during active disease. The chain links TRBV29-1 to TRBJ2-1; D perhaps matches TRBD1 (5 bases). The CDR3 region has the DNA TGCAGTATTTGGGGTCAGGGTTTGGGGTACAATGAGCAGTTCTTC. Amino acids: CSIWGQGLGYNEQFF.